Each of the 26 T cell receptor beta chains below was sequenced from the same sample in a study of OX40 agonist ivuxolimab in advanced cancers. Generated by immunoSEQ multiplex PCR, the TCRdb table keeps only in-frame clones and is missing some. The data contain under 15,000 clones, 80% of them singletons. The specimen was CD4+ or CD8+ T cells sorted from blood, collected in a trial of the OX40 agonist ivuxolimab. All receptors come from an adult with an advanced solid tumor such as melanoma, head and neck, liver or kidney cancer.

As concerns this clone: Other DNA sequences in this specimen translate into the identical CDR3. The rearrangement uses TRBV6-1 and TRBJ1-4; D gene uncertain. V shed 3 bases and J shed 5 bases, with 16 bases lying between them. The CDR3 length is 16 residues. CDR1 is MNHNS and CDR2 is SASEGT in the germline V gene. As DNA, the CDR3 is TGTGCCAGCAGTGACGCCTTTCGCACGGCGAATGAAAAACTGTTTTTT. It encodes CASSDAFRTANEKLFF.

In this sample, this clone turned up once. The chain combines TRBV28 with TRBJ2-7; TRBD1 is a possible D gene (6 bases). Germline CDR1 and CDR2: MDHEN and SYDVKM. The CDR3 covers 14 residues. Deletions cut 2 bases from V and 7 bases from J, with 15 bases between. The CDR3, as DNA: TGTGCCAGCAGTTTACTAAGGACAGCTCCAGAGCAGTACTTC. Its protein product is CASSLLRTAPEQYF.

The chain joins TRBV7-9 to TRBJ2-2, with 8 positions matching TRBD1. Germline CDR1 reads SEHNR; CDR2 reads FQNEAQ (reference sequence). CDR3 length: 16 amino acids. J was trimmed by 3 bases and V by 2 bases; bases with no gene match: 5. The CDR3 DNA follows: TGTGCCAGCAGCTTAAGGACAGGGAGGTACACCGGGGAGCTGTTTTTT. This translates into CASSLRTGRYTGELFF.

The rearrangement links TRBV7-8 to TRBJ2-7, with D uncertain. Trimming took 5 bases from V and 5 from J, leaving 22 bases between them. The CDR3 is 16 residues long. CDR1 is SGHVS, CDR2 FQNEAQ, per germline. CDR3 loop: CASSAYVGEDSNEQYF. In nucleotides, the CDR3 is TGTGCCAGCAGCGCCTACGTTGGTGAAGACTCTAACGAGCAGTACTTC.

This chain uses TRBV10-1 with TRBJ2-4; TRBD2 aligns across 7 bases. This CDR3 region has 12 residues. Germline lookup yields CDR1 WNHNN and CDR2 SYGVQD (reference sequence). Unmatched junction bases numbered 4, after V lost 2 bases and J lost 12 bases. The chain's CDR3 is CASSEGGEAQYF. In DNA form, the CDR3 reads TGCGCCAGCAGTGAGGGGGGGGAGGCTCAGTACTTC.

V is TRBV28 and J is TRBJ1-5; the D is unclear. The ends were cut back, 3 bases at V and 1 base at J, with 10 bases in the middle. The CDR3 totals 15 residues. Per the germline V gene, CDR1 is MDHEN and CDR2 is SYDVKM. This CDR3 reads CASSFWGVSNQPQHF. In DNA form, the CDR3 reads TGTGCCAGCAGTTTTTGGGGAGTGAGCAATCAGCCCCAGCATTTT. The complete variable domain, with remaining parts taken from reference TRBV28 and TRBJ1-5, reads DVKVTQSSRYLVKRTGEKVFLECVQDMDHENMFWYRQDPGLGLRLIYFSYDVKMKEKGDIPEGYSVSREKKERFSLILESASTNQTSMYLCASSFWGVSNQPQHFGDGTRLSIL.

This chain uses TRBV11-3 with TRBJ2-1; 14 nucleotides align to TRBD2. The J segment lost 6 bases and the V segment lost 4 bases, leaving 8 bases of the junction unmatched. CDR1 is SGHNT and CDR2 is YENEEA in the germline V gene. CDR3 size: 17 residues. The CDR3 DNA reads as TGTGCCAGCAGCTCGGGACTAGCGGGAGCCCCGTCCAATGAGCAGTTCTTC. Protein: CASSSGLAGAPSNEQFF. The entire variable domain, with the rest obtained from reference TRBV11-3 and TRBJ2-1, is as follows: EAGVVQSPRYKIIEKKQPVAFWCNPISGHNTLYWYLQNLGQGPELLIRYENEEAVDDSQLPKDRFSAERLKGVDSTLKIQPAELGDSAVYLCASSSGLAGAPSNEQFFGPGTRLTVL.

The chain's CDR3 is CAWTGTGVSGANVLTF. The CDR3 bases are TGTGCCTGGACGGGGACAGGAGTCTCTGGGGCCAACGTCCTGACTTTC. This chain links TRBV30 with TRBJ2-6; 8 bases line up with TRBD1. The CDR3 has 16 amino acids. The trim removed 4 bases at V and 0 bases at J, leaving 5 bases unmatched. CDR1 and CDR2 from the germline V gene are GTSNPN and SVGIG (reference sequence).

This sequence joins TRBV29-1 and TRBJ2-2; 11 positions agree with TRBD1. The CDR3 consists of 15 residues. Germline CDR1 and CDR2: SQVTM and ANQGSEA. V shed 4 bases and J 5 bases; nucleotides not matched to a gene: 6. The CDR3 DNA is TGCAGCGTTGTCGGGACAGGGGGTGGTACCGGGGAGCTGTTTTTT. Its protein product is CSVVGTGGGTGELFF.

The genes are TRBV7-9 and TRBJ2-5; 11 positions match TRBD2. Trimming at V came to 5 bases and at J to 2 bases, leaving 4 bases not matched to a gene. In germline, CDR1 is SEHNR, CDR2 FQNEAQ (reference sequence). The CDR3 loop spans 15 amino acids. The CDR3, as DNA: TGTGCCAGCAGCATGGGACTAGCGGCGCAAGAGACCCAGTACTTC. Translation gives CASSMGLAAQETQYF.

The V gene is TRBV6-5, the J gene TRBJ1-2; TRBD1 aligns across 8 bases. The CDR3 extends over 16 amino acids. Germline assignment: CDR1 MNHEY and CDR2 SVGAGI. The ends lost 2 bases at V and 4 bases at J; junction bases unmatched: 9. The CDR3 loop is CASSYRSSGGTYGYTF. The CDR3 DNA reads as TGTGCCAGCAGTTACCGGTCATCAGGGGGCACCTATGGCTACACCTTC.

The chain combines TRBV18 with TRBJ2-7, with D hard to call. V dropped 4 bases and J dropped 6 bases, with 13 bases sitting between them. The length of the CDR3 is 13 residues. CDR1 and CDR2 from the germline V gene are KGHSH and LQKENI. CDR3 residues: CASSLTDRVEQYF. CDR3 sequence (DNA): TGTGCCAGCTCACTAACTGACCGGGTCGAGCAGTACTTC.

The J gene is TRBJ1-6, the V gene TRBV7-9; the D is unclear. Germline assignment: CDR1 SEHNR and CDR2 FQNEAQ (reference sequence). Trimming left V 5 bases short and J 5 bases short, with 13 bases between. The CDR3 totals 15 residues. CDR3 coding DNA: TGTGCCAGCAGCCTCGCGACCATAAATAATTCACCCCTCCACTTT. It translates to CASSLATINNSPLHF.

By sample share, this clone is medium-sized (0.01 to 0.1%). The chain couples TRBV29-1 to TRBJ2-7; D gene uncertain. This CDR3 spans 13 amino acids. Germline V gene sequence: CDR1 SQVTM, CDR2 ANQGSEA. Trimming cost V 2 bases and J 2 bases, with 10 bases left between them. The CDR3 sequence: CSVESQVPYEQYF. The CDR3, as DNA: TGCAGCGTTGAAAGTCAGGTACCCTACGAGCAGTACTTC.

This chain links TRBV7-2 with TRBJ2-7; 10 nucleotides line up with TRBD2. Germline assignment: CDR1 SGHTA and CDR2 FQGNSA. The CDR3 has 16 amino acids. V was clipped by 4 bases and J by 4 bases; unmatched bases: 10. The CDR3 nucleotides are TGTGCCAGCAGCTCTTATCTGACTAGCGGGTGGTACGAGCAGTACTTC. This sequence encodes CASSSYLTSGWYEQYF.

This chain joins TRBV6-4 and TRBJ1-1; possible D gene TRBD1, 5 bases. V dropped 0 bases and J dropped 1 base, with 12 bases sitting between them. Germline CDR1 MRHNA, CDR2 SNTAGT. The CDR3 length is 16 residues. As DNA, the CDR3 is TGTGCCAGCAGTGACTCGGCTTCCGGGGGGAACACTGAAGCTTTCTTT. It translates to CASSDSASGGNTEAFF.

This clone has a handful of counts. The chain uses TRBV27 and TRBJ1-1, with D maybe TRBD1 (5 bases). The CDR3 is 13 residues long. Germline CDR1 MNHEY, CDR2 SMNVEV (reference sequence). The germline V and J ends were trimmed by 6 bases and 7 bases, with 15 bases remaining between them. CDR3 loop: CASRPGRRLEAFF. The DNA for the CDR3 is TGTGCCAGCAGGCCGGGACGGAGGCTTGAAGCTTTCTTT.

Written as DNA, the CDR3 is TGTGCCAGCAGTCATAGACAGAACACTGAAGCTTTCTTT. Encoded protein: CASSHRQNTEAFF. V gene TRBV28 combines with J gene TRBJ1-1; D gene ambiguous. Trimming stripped 5 bases from V and 1 base from J, with 8 bases between. The CDR3 runs 13 residues. CDR1 is MDHEN, CDR2 SYDVKM, per germline.

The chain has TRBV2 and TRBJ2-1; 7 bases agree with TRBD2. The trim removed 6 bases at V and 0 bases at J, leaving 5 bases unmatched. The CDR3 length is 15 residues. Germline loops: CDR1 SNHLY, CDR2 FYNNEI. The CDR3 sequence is CASSSLASSYNEQFF. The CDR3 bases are TGTGCCAGCAGCTCACTAGCGTCCTCCTACAATGAGCAGTTCTTC.

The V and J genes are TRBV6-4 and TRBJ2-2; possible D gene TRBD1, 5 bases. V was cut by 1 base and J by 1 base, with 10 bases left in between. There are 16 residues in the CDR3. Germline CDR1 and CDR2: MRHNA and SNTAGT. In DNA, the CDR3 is TGTGCCAGCAGTGACTACCCCACAGGGAACACCGGGGAGCTGTTTTTT. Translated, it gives CASSDYPTGNTGELFF.

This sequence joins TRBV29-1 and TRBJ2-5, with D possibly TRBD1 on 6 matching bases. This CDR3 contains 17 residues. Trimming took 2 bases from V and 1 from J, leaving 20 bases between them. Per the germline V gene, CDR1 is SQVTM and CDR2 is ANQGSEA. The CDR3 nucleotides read TGCAGCGTTGAAATGGGGATGGATGACAGGAGCCAAGAGACCCAGTACTTC. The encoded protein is CSVEMGMDDRSQETQYF.

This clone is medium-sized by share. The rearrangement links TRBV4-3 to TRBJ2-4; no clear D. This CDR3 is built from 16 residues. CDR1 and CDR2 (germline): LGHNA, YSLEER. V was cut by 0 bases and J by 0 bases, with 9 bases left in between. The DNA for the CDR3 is TGCGCCAGCAGCCAAGATATCAGTCTAGCCAAAAACATTCAGTACTTC. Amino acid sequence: CASSQDISLAKNIQYF.

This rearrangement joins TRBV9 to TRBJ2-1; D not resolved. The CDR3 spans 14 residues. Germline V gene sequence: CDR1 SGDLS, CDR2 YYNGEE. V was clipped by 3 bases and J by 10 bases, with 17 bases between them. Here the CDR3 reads CASSGGALPPEQFF. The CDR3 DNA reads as TGTGCCAGCAGCGGAGGAGCCCTCCCCCCGGAGCAGTTCTTC.

The DNA for the CDR3 is TGCGCCAGCAGCTCAGAAGACAGGGTGGCCGGGGAGCTGTTTTTT. It translates to CASSSEDRVAGELFF. The chain combines TRBV5-1 with TRBJ2-2; TRBD1 aligns across 7 bases. V shed 3 bases and J 6 bases; nucleotides not matched to a gene: 8. Germline V gives CDR1 SGHRS, CDR2 YFSETQ. The CDR3 covers 15 residues.

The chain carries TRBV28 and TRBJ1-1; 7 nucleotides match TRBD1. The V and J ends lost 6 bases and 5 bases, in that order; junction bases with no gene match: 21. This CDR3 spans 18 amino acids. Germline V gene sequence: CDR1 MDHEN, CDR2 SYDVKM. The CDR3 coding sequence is TGTGCCAGCAGATCACCCTTCGGGGAGGGGGCGCGGGGTACTGAAGCTTTCTTT. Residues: CASRSPFGEGARGTEAFF.

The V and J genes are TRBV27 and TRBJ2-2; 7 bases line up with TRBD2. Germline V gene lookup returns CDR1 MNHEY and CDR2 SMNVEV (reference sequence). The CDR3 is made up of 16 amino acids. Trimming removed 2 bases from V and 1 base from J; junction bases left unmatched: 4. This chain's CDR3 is CASSLRASGNTGELFF. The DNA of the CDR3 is TGTGCCAGCAGTTTAAGGGCTAGCGGGAACACCGGGGAGCTGTTTTTT.